A single sample is the source of the 8 T cell receptor beta chains below, sequenced in a study of T cell responses to AZD1222 COVID-19 vaccine. Clones were read by immunoSEQ multiplex PCR, and TCRdb kept only the in-frame ones, dropping some. The sample consists of more than 120,000 clones, approximately 89% of them appearing once. This sample comprised peripheral blood, obtained 28 days after the second AZD1222 dose. These receptors were taken from an adult who received the AZD1222 COVID-19 vaccine.

The rearrangement uses TRBV6-2 or TRBV6-3 and TRBJ1-4, with D perhaps TRBD1 (5 bases). The CDR3 is 19 residues long. CDR1 is MNHEY and CDR2 is SVGEGT in the germline V gene. Trimming pared 5 bases from V and 8 bases from J, leaving 30 bases between. In nucleotides, the CDR3 is TGTGCCAGCAGTAACCGTCCAGGGCTGATTCACGTGGATAACGAAAAACTGTTTTTT. As protein: CASSNRPGLIHVDNEKLFF.

The V call is TRBV6-5, the J call TRBJ1-2, with 8 bases fitting TRBD1. The CDR3 has 14 residues. From germline, CDR1 is MNHEY and CDR2 SVGAGI. Germline trimming cut 6 bases from V and 4 bases from J; bases unmatched to any gene: 7. CDR3 coding DNA: TGTGCCAGCAGCTCCCCCACAGGGGGCTATGGCTACACCTTC. Residues: CASSSPTGGYGYTF.

This chain connects TRBV5-8 to TRBJ1-2; no clear D. V shed 0 bases and J shed 2 bases, with 14 bases lying between them. CDR1 SGHTS and CDR2 YDEGEE come from the germline V gene. The CDR3 covers 16 residues. CDR3 in amino acids: CASSLDGLIPNYGYTF. The CDR3 coding sequence is TGTGCCAGCAGCTTGGACGGTCTCATCCCCAACTATGGCTACACCTTC.

In this sample, this clone turned up a few times. The genes are TRBV6-4 and TRBJ2-3; 16 nucleotides agree with TRBD2. Germline V gene data show CDR1 as MRHNA and CDR2 as SNTAGT. Trimming removed 5 bases from V and 0 bases from J; junction bases left unmatched: 8. The CDR3 sequence is 19 residues long. CDR3 protein: CASSSGTSGGGVSTDTQYF. In DNA form, the CDR3 reads TGTGCCAGCAGTTCCGGGACTAGCGGGGGGGGTGTAAGCACAGATACGCAGTATTTT.

This chain's CDR3 is CSVEDHGHLHF. In nucleotides, the CDR3 is TGCAGCGTTGAAGATCATGGACACCTCCACTTT. The J gene is TRBJ1-6, the V gene TRBV29-1; maybe TRBD1 (5 bases). Trimming left V 0 bases short and J 15 bases short, with 9 bases between. Germline loops: CDR1 SQVTM, CDR2 ANQGSEA. CDR3 length equals 11 residues.

The J gene is TRBJ1-1, the V gene TRBV7-3; the D is unclear. Germline V gene data show CDR1 as SGHTA and CDR2 as FQGTGA. Trimming pared 5 bases from V and 4 bases from J, leaving 14 bases between. The CDR3 covers 14 residues. The CDR3 DNA is TGTGCCAGCAGCCCATCGACGGAAACCACTGAAGCTTTCTTT. Residues: CASSPSTETTEAFF.

The chain is built from TRBV5-1 and TRBJ1-2, with D perhaps TRBD1 (6 bases). V was clipped by 5 bases and J by 4 bases, with 15 bases between them. Germline V gives CDR1 SGHRS, CDR2 YFSETQ. The CDR3 is 14 amino acids. The CDR3 sequence: CASRAGTTTYGYTF. CDR3 bases: TGCGCCAGCAGAGCCGGGACAACGACCTATGGCTACACCTTC.

The chain recombines TRBV28 with TRBJ1-2; D gene uncertain. The CDR3 is made up of 15 amino acids. The V and J ends lost 7 bases and 2 bases respectively, with 17 bases between them. The V gene's germline CDR1 is MDHEN and CDR2 SYDVKM. This chain's CDR3 is CASNPLTTRNYGYTF. The CDR3 DNA reads as TGTGCCAGCAACCCGCTTACGACTCGGAACTATGGCTACACCTTC.